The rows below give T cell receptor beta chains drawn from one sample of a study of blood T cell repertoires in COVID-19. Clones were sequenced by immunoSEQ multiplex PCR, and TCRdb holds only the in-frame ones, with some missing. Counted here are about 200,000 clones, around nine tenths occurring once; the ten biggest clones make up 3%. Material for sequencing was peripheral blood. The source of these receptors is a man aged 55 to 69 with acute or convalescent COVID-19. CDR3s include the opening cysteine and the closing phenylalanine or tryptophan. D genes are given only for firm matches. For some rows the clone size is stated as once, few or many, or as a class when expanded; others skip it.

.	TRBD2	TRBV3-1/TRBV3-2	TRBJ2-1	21	TGTGCCAGCAGTCAAGTAAGGAAACGACTAGCGGGGGGCTCCTCCTACAATGAGCAGTTCTTC	CASSQVRKRLAGGSSYNEQFF
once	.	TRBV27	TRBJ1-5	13	TGTGCCAGCAGTTTATGGCAATCTCAGCCCCAGCATTTT	CASSLWQSQPQHF
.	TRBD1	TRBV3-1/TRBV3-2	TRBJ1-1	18	TGTGCCAGCAGCCGCGGGGTGATAGGCAGGGGGCATGACACTGAAGCTTTCTTT	CASSRGVIGRGHDTEAFF
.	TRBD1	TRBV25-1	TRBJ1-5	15	TGTGCCAGCAGTGAAGGGGACAGGGAGAATCAGCCCCAGCATTTT	CASSEGDRENQPQHF
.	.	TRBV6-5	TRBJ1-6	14	TGTGCCAGCAGTTCCAGACTAGATAATTCACCCCTCCACTTT	CASSSRLDNSPLHF
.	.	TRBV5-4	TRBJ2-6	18	TGTGCCAGCAGCTTGGCTTGGCAGGCAGACTCTGGGGCCAACGTCCTGACTTTC	CASSLAWQADSGANVLTF
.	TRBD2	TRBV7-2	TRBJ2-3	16	TGTGCCAGCAGTTTCAGACTAGCGGGGCACACAGATACGCAGTATTTT	CASSFRLAGHTDTQYF
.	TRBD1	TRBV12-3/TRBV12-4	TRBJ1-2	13	TGTGCCAGCCGCGTGGGACAGGGGGGCGGCTACACCTTC	CASRVGQGGGYTF
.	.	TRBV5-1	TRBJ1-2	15	TGCGCCAGCAGCTGGGGACTGCGGGTCGGCTATGGCTACACCTTC	CASSWGLRVGYGYTF
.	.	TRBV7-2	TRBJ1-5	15	TGTGCCAGCAGCCGGGGAGGGGGGACGGGTCAGCCCCAGCATTTT	CASSRGGGTGQPQHF
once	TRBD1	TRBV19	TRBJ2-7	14	TGTGCCAGTAGTACTGGCAGGGGGACCTACGAGCAGTACTTC	CASSTGRGTYEQYF
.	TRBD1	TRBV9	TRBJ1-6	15	TGTGCCAGCAGCGTAGTTGGGACAGGGGTTTCACCCCTCCACTTT	CASSVVGTGVSPLHF
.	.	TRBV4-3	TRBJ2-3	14	TGCGCCAGCAGCCAAGATTTAAGCACAGATGCGCAGTATTTT	CASSQDLSTDAQYF
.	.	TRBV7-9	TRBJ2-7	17	TGTGCCAGCAGCTTAGCGCTGGTCCAGGAGGCAAAATACGAGCAGTACTTC	CASSLALVQEAKYEQYF
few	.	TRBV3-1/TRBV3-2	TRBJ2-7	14	TGTGCCAGCAGCCCCCGGGGAGCGGCCTACGAGCAGTACTTC	CASSPRGAAYEQYF
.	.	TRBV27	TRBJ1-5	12	TGTGCCAGCCGTACCGCGAATCAGCCCCAGCATTTT	CASRTANQPQHF
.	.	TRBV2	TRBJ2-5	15	TGTGCCAGCAGTGATGTAGGCCGGGGGAGAGAGACCCAGTACTTC	CASSDVGRGRETQYF
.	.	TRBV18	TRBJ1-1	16	TGTGCCAGCTCAACCCAATCGACAGGATCAAACACTGAAGCTTTCTTT	CASSTQSTGSNTEAFF
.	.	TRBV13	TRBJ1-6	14	TGTGCCAGCAGCTTGGGAAGCGGTAATTCACCCCTCCACTTT	CASSLGSGNSPLHF
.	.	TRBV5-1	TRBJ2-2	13	TGCGCCAGCAGGACAGGGAACACCGGGGAGCTGTTTTTT	CASRTGNTGELFF
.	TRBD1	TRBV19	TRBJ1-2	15	TGTGCCAGTACCAACCTGAGGGGGCAGGAGAATGGCTACACCTTC	CASTNLRGQENGYTF
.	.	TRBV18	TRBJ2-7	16	TGTGCCAGCTCACCGGACGCAGGGGAGAACTTCTACGAGCAGTACTTC	CASSPDAGENFYEQYF
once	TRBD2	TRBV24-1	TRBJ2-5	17	TGTGCCACCAGTGATCCGCGGGGGGCAGGAAGCCAAGAGACCCAGTACTTC	CATSDPRGAGSQETQYF
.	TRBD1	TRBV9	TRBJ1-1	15	TGTGCCAGCAGCGCCCGGACAGGGGGGAACACTGAAGCTTTCTTT	CASSARTGGNTEAFF
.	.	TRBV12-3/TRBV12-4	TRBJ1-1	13	TGTGCCAGCAGTTTTAATTTGAACACTGAAGCTTTCTTT	CASSFNLNTEAFF
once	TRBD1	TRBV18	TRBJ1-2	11	TGTGCCAGCTCCACGGGACAGTTCTACACCTTC	CASSTGQFYTF
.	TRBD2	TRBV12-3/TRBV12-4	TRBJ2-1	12	TGTGCCAGCAGTTTGGCTAGCGGTGAGCAGTTCTTC	CASSLASGEQFF
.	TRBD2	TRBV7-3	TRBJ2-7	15	TGTGCCAGCAGCTCCCGACTAGCGGGGCGGGACGAGCAGTACTTC	CASSSRLAGRDEQYF
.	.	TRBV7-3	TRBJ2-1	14	TGTGCCAGCAGCCTTGGGACTGGCAGCCGTAAGCAGTTCTTC	CASSLGTGSRKQFF
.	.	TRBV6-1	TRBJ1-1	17	TGTGCCAGCAGTGAAGGGTCTATCCCGAGAGTGAACACTGAAGCTTTCTTT	CASSEGSIPRVNTEAFF
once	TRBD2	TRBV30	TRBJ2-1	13	TGTGCCTGGCATAGCGGGCGGAGGCATGAGCAGTTCTTC	CAWHSGRRHEQFF
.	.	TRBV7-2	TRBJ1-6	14	TGTGCCAGCAGCATCGGCAGGGTTCGGTCACCCCTCCACTTT	CASSIGRVRSPLHF
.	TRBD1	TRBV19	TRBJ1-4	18	TGTGCCAGTAAGAAAACCTTCACACCGACAGGGCCTAATGAAAAACTGTTTTTT	CASKKTFTPTGPNEKLFF
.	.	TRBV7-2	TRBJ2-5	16	TGTGCCAGCAGCTTAGGGACCCAGGGTACACGAGAGACCCAGTACTTC	CASSLGTQGTRETQYF
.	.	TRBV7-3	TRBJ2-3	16	TGTGCCAGCAGCTTAAGGCGGCAGGGGGGTAGAGATACGCAGTATTTT	CASSLRRQGGRDTQYF
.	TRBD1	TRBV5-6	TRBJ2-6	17	TGTGCCAGCAACCGGGACAGGGGGAACTCTGGGGCCAACGTCCTGACTTTC	CASNRDRGNSGANVLTF
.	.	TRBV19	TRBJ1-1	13	TGTGCCAGTACCGCTAATAGGGGGGGCGGGGCTTTCTTT	CASTANRGGGAFF
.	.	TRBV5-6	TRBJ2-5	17	TGTGCCAGCAGCGGGGGCCTCCCCCGCCCAGCCCGAGAGACCCAGTACTTC	CASSGGLPRPARETQYF
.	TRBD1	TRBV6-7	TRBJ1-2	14	TGTGCCAGCAACCCACAGGGGAAGGTGAATGGCTACACCTTC	CASNPQGKVNGYTF
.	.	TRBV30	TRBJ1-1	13	TGTGCCTGCGGGCGCCTCGGGGACACTGAAGCTTTCTTT	CACGRLGDTEAFF
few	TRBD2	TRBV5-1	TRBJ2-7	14	TGCGCCAGCAGCGTAAGCGGGGGGCTCTCCGAGCAGTACTTC	CASSVSGGLSEQYF
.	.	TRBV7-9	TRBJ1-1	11	TGTGCCAGCTCTCTGAACACTGAAGCTTTCTTT	CASSLNTEAFF
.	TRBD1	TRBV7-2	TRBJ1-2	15	TGTGCCAGCAGCCGGGGGGGGGACAGAGGCTATGGCTACACCTTC	CASSRGGDRGYGYTF
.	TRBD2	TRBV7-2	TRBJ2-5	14	TGTGCCAGCAGCAATAGCGGGGGGGGAGAGACCCAGTACTTC	CASSNSGGGETQYF
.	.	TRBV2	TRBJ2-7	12	TGTGCCAGCAGTGAGTCGGTTTACGAGCAGTACTTC	CASSESVYEQYF
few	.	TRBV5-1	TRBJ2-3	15	TGCGCCAGCAGCTTAGGTGGGGGCATCACAGATACGCAGTATTTT	CASSLGGGITDTQYF
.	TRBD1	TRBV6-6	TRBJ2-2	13	TGTGCCACCAGTTACAGGGGAACCGGGGAGCTGTTTTTT	CATSYRGTGELFF
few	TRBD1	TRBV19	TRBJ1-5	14	TGTGCCAGTCTCCCTCAGGGGGCGGGTCAGCCCCAGCATTTT	CASLPQGAGQPQHF